The T cell receptor (beta chain) described here comes from a study of shared clonotypes between healthy human individuals. The germline V and J ends were trimmed by 6 bases and 2 bases, with 11 bases remaining between them. Germline-derived CDR1 and CDR2 are SGHRS and YFSETQ. There are 13 residues in the CDR3. On this clone: Its antigen is as yet unknown.

Study-wide findings and caveats: Against clonotypes common to all four donors, non-shared ones had lower generation probabilities.

Sequencing was performed with immunoSEQ multiplex PCR; in TCRdb, only in-frame clones are kept and a portion is missing. The sample includes 1.5 million to 2.5 million clones, roughly 94% of them seen just once. As defined, naive CD8 cells were CD45RO-negative and positively selected for CCR7, with terminally differentiated effector memory CD45RA+ cells excluded. The sample taken for sequencing was naive CD8+ T cells sorted from blood. This receptor was identified in a man aged 18 to 29 in good health. The chain uses TRBV5-1 and TRBJ1-1; the D gene is possibly TRBD1 (6 bases). CDR3 amino acids: CASTAGVNTEAFF. The DNA of the CDR3 is TGCGCCAGCACCGCAGGGGTAAACACTGAAGCTTTCTTT.